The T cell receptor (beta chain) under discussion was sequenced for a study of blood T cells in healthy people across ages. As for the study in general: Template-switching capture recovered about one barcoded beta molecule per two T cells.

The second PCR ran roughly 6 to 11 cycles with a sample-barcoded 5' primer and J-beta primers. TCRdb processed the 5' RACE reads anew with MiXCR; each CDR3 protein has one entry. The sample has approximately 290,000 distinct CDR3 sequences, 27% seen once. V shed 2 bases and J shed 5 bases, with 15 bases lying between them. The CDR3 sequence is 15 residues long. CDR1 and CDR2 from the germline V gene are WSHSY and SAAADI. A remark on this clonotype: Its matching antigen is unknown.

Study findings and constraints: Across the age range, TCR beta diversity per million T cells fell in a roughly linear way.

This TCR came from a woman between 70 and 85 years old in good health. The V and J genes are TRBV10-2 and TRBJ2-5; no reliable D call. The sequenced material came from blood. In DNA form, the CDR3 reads TGCGCCAGCAGTGAGGGTGGGCTAGTCGAGGAGACCCAGTACTTC. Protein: CASSEGGLVEETQYF.